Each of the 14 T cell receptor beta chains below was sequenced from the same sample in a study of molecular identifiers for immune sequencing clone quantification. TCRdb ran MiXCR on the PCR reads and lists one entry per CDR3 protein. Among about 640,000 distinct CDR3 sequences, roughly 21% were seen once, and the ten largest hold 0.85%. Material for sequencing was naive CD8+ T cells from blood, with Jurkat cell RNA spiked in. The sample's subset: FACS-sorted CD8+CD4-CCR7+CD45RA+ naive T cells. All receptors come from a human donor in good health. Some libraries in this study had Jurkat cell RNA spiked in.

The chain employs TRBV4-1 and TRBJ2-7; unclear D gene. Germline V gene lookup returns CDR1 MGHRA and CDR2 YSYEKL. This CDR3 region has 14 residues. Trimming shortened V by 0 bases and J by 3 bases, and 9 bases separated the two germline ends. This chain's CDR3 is CASSQDGVVYEQYF. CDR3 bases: TGCGCCAGCAGCCAAGATGGGGTCGTCTACGAGCAGTACTTC.

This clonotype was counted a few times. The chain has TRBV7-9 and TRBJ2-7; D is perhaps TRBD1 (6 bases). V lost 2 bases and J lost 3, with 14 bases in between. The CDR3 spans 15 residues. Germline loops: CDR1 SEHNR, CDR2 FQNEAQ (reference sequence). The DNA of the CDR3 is TGTGCCAGCAGCTTAAATGCAGGGGAAGGCTACGAGCAGTACTTC. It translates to CASSLNAGEGYEQYF.

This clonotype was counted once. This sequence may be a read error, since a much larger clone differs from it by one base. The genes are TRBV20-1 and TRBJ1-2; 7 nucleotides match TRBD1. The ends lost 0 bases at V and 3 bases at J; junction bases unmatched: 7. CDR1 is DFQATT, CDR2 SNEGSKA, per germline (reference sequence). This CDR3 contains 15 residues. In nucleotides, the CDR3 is TGCAGTGCTAGAGATGTGACAGGGAGTGACTATGGCTACACCTTC. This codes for CSARDVTGSDYGYTF.

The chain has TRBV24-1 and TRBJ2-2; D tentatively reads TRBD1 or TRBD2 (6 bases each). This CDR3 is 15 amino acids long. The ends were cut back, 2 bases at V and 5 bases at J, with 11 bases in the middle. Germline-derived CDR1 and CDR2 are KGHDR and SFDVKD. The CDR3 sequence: CATSDSGGGTGELFF. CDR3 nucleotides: TGTGCCACCAGTGATTCAGGAGGGGGTACCGGGGAGCTGTTTTTT.

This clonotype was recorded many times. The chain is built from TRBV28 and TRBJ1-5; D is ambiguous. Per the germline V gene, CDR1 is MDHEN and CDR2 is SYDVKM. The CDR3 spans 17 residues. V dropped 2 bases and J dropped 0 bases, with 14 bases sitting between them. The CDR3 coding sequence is TGTGCCAGCAGTTTAGGGGTTGCCCGGGATAGCAATCAGCCCCAGCATTTT. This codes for CASSLGVARDSNQPQHF.

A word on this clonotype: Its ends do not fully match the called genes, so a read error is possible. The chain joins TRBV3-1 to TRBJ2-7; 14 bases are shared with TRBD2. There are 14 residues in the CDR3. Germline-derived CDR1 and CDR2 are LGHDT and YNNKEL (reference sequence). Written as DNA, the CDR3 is TGCACTGGGGGGACTAGCGGGGGACTTGGAGAGCAGTACTTC. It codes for CTGGTSGGLGEQYF.

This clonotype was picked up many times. CDR3 region: CASSPPSGSHPDTQYF. CDR3 DNA: TGTGCCAGCTCACCACCGTCGGGGTCTCATCCAGATACGCAGTATTTT. This chain uses TRBV18 with TRBJ2-3; TRBD2 might be the D (5 bases). The CDR3 sequence is 16 residues long. CDR1 and CDR2 from the germline V gene are KGHSH and LQKENI. V was trimmed by 0 bases and J by 4 bases, leaving 14 bases between them.

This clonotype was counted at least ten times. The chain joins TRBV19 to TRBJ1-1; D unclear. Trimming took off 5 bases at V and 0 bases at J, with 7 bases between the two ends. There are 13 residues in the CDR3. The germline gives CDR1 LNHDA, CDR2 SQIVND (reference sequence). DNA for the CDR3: TGTGCCAGTAGTCGGAGGATGAACACTGAAGCTTTCTTT. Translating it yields CASSRRMNTEAFF.

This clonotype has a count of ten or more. CDR3 in amino acids: CASSQDPRSTDTQYF. The CDR3 DNA reads as TGCGCCAGCAGCCAAGATCCCCGAAGCACAGATACGCAGTATTTT. The V gene is TRBV4-3, the J gene TRBJ2-3; D ambiguous. The CDR3 runs to 15 residues. Germline CDR1 reads LGHNA; CDR2 reads YSLEER. Trimming removed 0 bases at V and 0 bases at J, with 7 bases between.

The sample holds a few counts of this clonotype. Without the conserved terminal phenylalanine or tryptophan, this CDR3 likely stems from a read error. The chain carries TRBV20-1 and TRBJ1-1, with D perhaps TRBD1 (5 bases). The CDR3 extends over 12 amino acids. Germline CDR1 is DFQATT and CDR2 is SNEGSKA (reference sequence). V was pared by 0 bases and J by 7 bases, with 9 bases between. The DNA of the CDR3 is TGCAGTGCTAGAGACATACAGGTTGAAGCTTTCTCT. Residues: CSARDIQVEAFS.

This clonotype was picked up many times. The CDR3 nucleotides read TGTGCCAGCAGCTTATCCCCTAGCGGAAACACAGATACGCAGTATTTT. Protein sequence: CASSLSPSGNTDTQYF. The chain is built from TRBV11-2 and TRBJ2-3; TRBD2 matches at 7 bases. CDR3 length: 16 residues. Germline V gene lookup returns CDR1 SGHAT and CDR2 FQNNGV. V gave up 2 bases and J gave up 2 bases; unmatched junction bases: 7.

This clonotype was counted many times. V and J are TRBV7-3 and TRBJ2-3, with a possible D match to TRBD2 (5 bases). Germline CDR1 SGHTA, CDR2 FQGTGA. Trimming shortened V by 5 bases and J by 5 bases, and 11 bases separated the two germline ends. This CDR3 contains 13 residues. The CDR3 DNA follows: TGTGCCAGCAGCCCCCCGGCGGGAGATACGCAGTATTTT. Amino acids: CASSPPAGDTQYF.

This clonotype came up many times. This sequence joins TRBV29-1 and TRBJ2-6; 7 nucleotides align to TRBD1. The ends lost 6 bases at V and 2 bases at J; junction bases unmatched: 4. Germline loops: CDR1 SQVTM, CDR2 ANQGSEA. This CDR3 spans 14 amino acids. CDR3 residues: CSVPTGAGANVLTF. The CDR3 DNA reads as TGCAGCGTACCAACAGGGGCTGGGGCCAACGTCCTGACTTTC.

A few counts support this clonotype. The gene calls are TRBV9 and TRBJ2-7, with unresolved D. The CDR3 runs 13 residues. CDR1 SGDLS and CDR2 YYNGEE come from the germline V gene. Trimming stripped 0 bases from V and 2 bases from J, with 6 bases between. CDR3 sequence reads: CASSVADAYEQYF. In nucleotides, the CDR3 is TGTGCCAGCAGCGTAGCGGACGCCTACGAGCAGTACTTC. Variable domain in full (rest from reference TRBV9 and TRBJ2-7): DSGVTQTPKHLITATGQRVTLRCSPRSGDLSVYWYQQSLDQGLQFLIQYYNGEERAKGNILERFSAQQFPDLHSELNLSSLELGDSALYFCASSVADAYEQYFGPGTRLTVT.